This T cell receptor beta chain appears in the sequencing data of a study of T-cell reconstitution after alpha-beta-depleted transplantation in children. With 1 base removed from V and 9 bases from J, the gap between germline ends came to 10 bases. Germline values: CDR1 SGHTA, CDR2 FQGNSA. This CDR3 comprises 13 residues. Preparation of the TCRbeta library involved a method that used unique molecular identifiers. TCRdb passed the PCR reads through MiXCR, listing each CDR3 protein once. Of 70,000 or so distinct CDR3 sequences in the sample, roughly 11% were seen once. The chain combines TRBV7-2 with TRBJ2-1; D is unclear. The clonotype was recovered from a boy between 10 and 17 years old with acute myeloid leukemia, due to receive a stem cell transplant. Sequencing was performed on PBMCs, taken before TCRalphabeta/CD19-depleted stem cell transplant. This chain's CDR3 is CASSLGPDREQFF. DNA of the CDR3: TGTGCCAGCAGCTTAGGACCCGACCGTGAGCAGTTCTTC.